These T cell receptor beta chains were read from a single sample in a study of regulatory T cells in long-lasting Graves disease. A single record per CDR3 protein comes from TCRdb applying MiXCR to the multiplex PCR reads. The sample lists about 530,000 distinct CDR3 sequences; about 16% were seen once. In addition, the sample was reused for a study of T cells in Graves' hyperthyroidism and ophthalmopathy.

Sequenced here: peripheral blood mononuclear cells (PBMCs), sampled at new diagnosis, from a patient treated with antithyroid drugs. These receptors were collected from a woman aged 35-60 years with Graves disease. The CDR3 runs from the conserved cysteine through the conserved F or W. The D gene is left open where the match is weak. Rows may omit the clone size; those that give it use once, few, many or a size class.

cdr3_aa	cdr3_nt	clone_size	v_call	j_call	d_call
CASSVFGGGVDEQFF	TGTGCCAGCAGTGTTTTCGGGGGTGGTGTGGATGAGCAGTTCTTC	.	TRBV25-1	TRBJ2-1	.
CASSLTSSSTNEKLFF	TGCGCCAGCAGCTTGACCTCAAGCTCCACTAATGAAAAACTGTTTTTT	few	TRBV5-1	TRBJ1-4	.
CATKWGAGTGELFF	TGTGCCACGAAGTGGGGGGCGGGAACCGGGGAGCTGTTTTTT	.	TRBV6-1	TRBJ2-2	.
CSAEVQESNTEAFF	TGCAGTGCTGAAGTTCAGGAGTCGAACACTGAAGCTTTCTTT	few	TRBV20-1	TRBJ1-1	.
CASSFQLIAGGHTGELFF	TGTGCCAGCAGCTTTCAACTTATAGCGGGGGGTCACACCGGGGAGCTGTTTTTT	.	TRBV7-2	TRBJ2-2	TRBD2
CASSLSGGKQTQYF	TGTGCCAGCAGTTTATCAGGGGGGAAGCAGACCCAGTACTTC	.	TRBV27	TRBJ2-5	.
CASSLESTPKGEQFF	TGTGCCAGCAGCTTAGAGAGCACCCCGAAAGGTGAGCAGTTCTTC	few	TRBV7-2	TRBJ2-1	.
CASSGAANTDTQYF	TGTGCCAGCAGTGGCGCGGCGAACACAGATACGCAGTATTTT	.	TRBV6-1	TRBJ2-3	.
CASSGVETQYF	TGTGCCAGCAGTGGCGTCGAGACCCAGTACTTC	many	TRBV2	TRBJ2-5	.
CASRAASGTGGADTQYF	TGTGCCAGCAGGGCCGCTTCCGGGACAGGGGGCGCAGATACGCAGTATTTT	.	TRBV6-2/TRBV6-3	TRBJ2-3	TRBD1
CASRRGVDEKLFF	TGTGCCAGCAGGAGGGGGGTGGATGAAAAACTGTTTTTT	.	TRBV12-3/TRBV12-4	TRBJ1-4	.
CASSPGRSTDTQYF	TGTGCCAGCAGCCCAGGCCGGTCCACAGATACGCAGTATTTT	.	TRBV12-3/TRBV12-4	TRBJ2-3	.
CASRAGQGIYGYTF	TGTGCCAGCAGGGCGGGACAGGGGATTTATGGCTACACCTTC	.	TRBV6-1	TRBJ1-2	TRBD1
CASSYGGGPSEQYF	TGTGCCAGCAGTTACGGAGGGGGGCCTTCCGAGCAGTACTTC	many	TRBV6-2/TRBV6-3	TRBJ2-7	.
CASSQPRTSGGEVGETQYF	TGCGCCAGCAGCCAGCCGCGAACTAGCGGGGGGGAGGTTGGGGAGACCCAGTACTTC	.	TRBV11-2	TRBJ2-5	TRBD2
CASSRSGDYEQYF	TGTGCCAGCAGTCGTAGCGGGGACTACGAGCAGTACTTC	few	TRBV12-3/TRBV12-4	TRBJ2-7	TRBD2
CASSYSNRRYGYTF	TGTGCCAGCAGTTACTCGAACAGGCGCTATGGCTACACCTTC	many	TRBV6-5	TRBJ1-2	.
CASSETAGMGTDTQYF	TGTGCCAGCAGTGAAACGGCAGGGATGGGCACAGATACGCAGTATTTT	many	TRBV6-2/TRBV6-3	TRBJ2-3	.
CASSVGAVDRLETQYF	TGTGCCAGCAGCGTAGGAGCGGTGGATCGACTAGAGACCCAGTACTTC	.	TRBV12-3/TRBV12-4	TRBJ2-5	.
CASSEGLYGQGNEKLFF	TGCGCCAGCAGCGAAGGGCTCTACGGACAGGGTAATGAAAAACTGTTTTTT	few	TRBV4-1	TRBJ1-4	TRBD1
CASSQQGVITGELFF	TGTGCCAGCAGCCAACAGGGGGTTATCACCGGGGAGCTGTTTTTT	.	TRBV3-1	TRBJ2-2	TRBD1
CASSATGGDFTEAFF	TGTGCCAGCAGCGCTACAGGGGGCGACTTCACTGAAGCTTTCTTT	many	TRBV6-1	TRBJ1-1	TRBD1